These T cell receptor beta chains were read from a single sample in a study of blood T cells in healthy people across ages. TCRdb ran MiXCR on the 5' RACE reads and lists one entry per CDR3 protein. The table lists roughly 1.5 million distinct CDR3 sequences, roughly 43% of them singletons, with around 4% in the top ten. The sample taken for sequencing was blood. These receptors all come from a woman younger than 35 in good health. Each CDR3 is given with its conserved first and last residue. A D gene is named only where the DNA matches it firmly. Clone size is not always given. Where it is, it says once, few, many or a class for expanded clones.

>.|TRBJ1-1|TRBV20-1|.
TGCAGTGCAGGTGGGCAGGACCCCACTGAAGCTTTCTTT
CSAGGQDPTEAFF
>.|TRBJ2-1|TRBV20-1|.
TGCAGTGCTAACCGCCTAGGTAAGCACGACAATGAGCAGTTCTTC
CSANRLGKHDNEQFF
>.|TRBJ2-3|TRBV20-1|.
TGCAGTGCTAGCGAAAGCGAGACAGGTTGGGATGCGCAGTATTTT
CSASESETGWDAQYF
>.|TRBJ2-4|TRBV4-2|few
TGTGCCAGCAGCCAAGATCGGAGATCGGTCAAAAACATTCAGTACTTC
CASSQDRRSVKNIQYF
>.|TRBJ1-2|TRBV9|few
TGTGCCAGCAGCGTAGGTAATCCGGGATGGGGAACAGGCTACACCTTC
CASSVGNPGWGTGYTF
>TRBD1|TRBJ1-1|TRBV7-3|.
TGTGCCAGCAGCTTCGACAGGGGAATAAACACTGAAGCTTTCTTT
CASSFDRGINTEAFF
>TRBD2|TRBJ2-3|TRBV6-6|.
TGTGCCAGCAGCCCTTCTAGCGGGTCTAACACAGATACGCAGTATTTT
CASSPSSGSNTDTQYF
>.|TRBJ1-5|TRBV20-1|few
TGCAGTGCTAGAGATGCGTTGCAGCCCCAGCATTTT
CSARDALQPQHF
>TRBD2|TRBJ2-5|TRBV20-1|few
TGCAGTGCTAGGACTAGCGCCCAAGAGACCCAGTACTTC
CSARTSAQETQYF
>.|TRBJ1-2|TRBV6-5|.
TGTGCCGGCAGAACAGGCTTGGCTAACTATGGCTACACCTTC
CAGRTGLANYGYTF
>TRBD1|TRBJ2-5|TRBV10-3|.
TGTGCCATCAGGGGGGACAGAGAGACCCAGTACTTC
CAIRGDRETQYF
>.|TRBJ2-5|TRBV5-1|few
TGCGCCAGCAGCCGGGAGACCCAAGAGACCCAGTACTTC
CASSRETQETQYF
>.|TRBJ1-2|TRBV29-1|.
TGCAGCGTGGCAGGGGTTACTAACTATGGCTACACCTTC
CSVAGVTNYGYTF
>.|TRBJ1-2|TRBV20-1|few
TGCAGTGCTAGAGATACCACGGACTATGGCTACACCTTC
CSARDTTDYGYTF
>.|TRBJ1-5|TRBV25-1|few
TGTGCCAGCAGTGGGTCAGGGGCAGAGCCCCAGCATTTT
CASSGSGAEPQHF
>TRBD1|TRBJ2-2|TRBV6-4|few
TGTGCCAGCAGTGACTCGCCAGGGGGCAACACCGGGGAGCTGTTTTTT
CASSDSPGGNTGELFF
>TRBD1|TRBJ1-1|TRBV12-3/TRBV12-4|.
TGTGCCAGCAGTTCATACAGGGGGCGTTTAGACACTGAAGCTTTCTTT
CASSSYRGRLDTEAFF
>.|TRBJ1-6|TRBV12-3/TRBV12-4|.
TGTGCCAGCAGTTTACGGGCCAGCCCATCTAGAGGTTCACCCCTCCACTTT
CASSLRASPSRGSPLHF
>.|TRBJ1-1|TRBV11-1|.
TGTGCCAGCAGCAAAACGGGTACCACTGAAGCTTTCTTT
CASSKTGTTEAFF
>.|TRBJ2-6|TRBV14|.
TGTGCCAGCAGCCTTTCGCTAGCGATGCTCTCTGGGGCCAACGTCCTGACTTTC
CASSLSLAMLSGANVLTF
>.|TRBJ1-5|TRBV20-1|.
TGCAGTGCCATCGGAGGTCTGCAGCCCCAGCATTTT
CSAIGGLQPQHF
>.|TRBJ1-2|TRBV6-5|.
TGTGCCAGCAGTTTGGACCAATACTGTGGCTACACCTTC
CASSLDQYCGYTF
>.|TRBJ2-3|TRBV20-1|.
TGCAGTGCCCCGGACACTAGCCGTAGCACAGATACGCAGTATTTT
CSAPDTSRSTDTQYF
>.|TRBJ1-4|TRBV28|.
TGTGCCAGCAGAGGTACAGACGCAACTAATGAAAAACTGTTTTTT
CASRGTDATNEKLFF
>TRBD1|TRBJ1-2|TRBV28|.
TGTGCCAGCAGTCCCCGCCCGTGGCAGGGGGCGGTTGGCTACACCTTC
CASSPRPWQGAVGYTF
>.|TRBJ1-1|TRBV6-5|few
TGTGCCAGCAGTTACGTGATCAACACTGAAGCTTTCTTT
CASSYVINTEAFF
>.|TRBJ2-5|TRBV30|.
TGTGCCTGGAGTAGGTTCGACAGGTTTGGGGAGACCCAGTACTTC
CAWSRFDRFGETQYF